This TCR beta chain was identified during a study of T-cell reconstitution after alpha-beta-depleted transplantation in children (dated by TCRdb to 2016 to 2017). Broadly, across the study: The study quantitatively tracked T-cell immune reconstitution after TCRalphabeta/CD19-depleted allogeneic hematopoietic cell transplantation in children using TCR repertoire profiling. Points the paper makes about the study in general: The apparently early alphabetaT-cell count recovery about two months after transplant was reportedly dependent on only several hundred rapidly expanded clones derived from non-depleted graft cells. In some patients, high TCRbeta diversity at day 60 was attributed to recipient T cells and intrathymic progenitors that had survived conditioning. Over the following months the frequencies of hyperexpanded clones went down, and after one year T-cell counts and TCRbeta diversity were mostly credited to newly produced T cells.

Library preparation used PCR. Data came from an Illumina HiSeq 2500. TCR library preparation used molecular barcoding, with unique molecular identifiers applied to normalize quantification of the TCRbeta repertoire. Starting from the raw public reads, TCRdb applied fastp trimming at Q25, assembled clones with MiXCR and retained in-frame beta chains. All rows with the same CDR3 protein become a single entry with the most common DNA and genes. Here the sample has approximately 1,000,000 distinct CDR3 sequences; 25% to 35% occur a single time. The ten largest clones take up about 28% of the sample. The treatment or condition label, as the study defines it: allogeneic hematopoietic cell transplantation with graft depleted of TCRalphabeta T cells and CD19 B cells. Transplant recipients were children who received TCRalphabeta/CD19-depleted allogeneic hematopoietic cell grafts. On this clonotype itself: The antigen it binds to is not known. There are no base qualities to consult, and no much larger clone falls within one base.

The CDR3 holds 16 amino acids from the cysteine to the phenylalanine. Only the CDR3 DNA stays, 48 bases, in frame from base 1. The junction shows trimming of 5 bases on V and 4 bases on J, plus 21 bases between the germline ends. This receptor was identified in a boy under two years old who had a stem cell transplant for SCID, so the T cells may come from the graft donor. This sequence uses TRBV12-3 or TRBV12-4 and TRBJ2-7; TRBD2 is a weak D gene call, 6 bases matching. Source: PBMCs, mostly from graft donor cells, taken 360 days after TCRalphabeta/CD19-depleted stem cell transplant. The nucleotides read TGTGCCAGCAGTCGCAGTTCGGGGGAAAGTGGTTACGAGCAGTACTTC. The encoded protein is CASSRSSGESGYEQYF.